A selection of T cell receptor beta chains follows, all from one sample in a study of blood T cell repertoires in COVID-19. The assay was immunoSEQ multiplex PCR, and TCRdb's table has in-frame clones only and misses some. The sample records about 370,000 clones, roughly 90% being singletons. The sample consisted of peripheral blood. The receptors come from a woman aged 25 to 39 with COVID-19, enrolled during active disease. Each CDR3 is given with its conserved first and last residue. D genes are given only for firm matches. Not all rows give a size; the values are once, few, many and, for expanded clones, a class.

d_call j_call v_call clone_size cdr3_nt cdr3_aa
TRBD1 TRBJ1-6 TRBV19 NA TGTGCCAGTCGTGCAGGACAGGGCTCCTATAATTCACCCCTCCACTTT CASRAGQGSYNSPLHF
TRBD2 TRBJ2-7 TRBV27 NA TGTGCCAGCAGGGGCGGGGGTACCTCCTACGAGCAGTACTTC CASRGGGTSYEQYF
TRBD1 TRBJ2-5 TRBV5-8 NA TGTGCCAGCAGCCCTGGGACAGGGGGCAGAGAGACCCAGTACTTC CASSPGTGGRETQYF
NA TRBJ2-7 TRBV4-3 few TGCGCCAGCAGCCAAGATGGGTCAGGAATCTACGAGCAGTACTTC CASSQDGSGIYEQYF
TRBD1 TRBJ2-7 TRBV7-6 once TGTGCCAGCAGCTTAGGGCCAGGGGGCGAATACGAGCAGTACTTC CASSLGPGGEYEQYF
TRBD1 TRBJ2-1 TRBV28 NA TGTGCCAGCAGGGACAGGGATTTCTCCTACAATGAGCAGTTCTTC CASRDRDFSYNEQFF
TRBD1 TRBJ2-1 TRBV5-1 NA TGCGCCAGCAGCCAAGGACAGGGTCCTTACAATGAGCAGTTCTTC CASSQGQGPYNEQFF
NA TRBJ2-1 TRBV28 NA TGTGCCAGCATCTTTTACAATGAGCAGTTCTTC CASIFYNEQFF
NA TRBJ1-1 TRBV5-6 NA TGTGCCAGCGGTAGAACTGAAGCTTTCTTT CASGRTEAFF
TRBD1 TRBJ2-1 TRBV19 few TGTGCCAGTAGTATAGATTTCAGGACAGGGACCTACAATGAGCAGTTCTTC CASSIDFRTGTYNEQFF
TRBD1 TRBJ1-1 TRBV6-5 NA TGTGCCAGCATCCCAACAGGGGTCAACACTGAAGCTTTCTTT CASIPTGVNTEAFF
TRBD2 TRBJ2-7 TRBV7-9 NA TGTGCCAGCTCCCACCCGGGGGGGGACGCCCTATCCTACGAGCAGTACTTC CASSHPGGDALSYEQYF
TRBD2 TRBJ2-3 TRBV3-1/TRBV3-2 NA TGTGCCAGCAGCCAAGATACCGGGACTAGCGGGAGCACAGATACGCAGTATTTT CASSQDTGTSGSTDTQYF
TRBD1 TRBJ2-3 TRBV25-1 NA TGTGCCAGCAGTGAATCCCGGGACAGGGCAACAGATACGCAGTATTTT CASSESRDRATDTQYF
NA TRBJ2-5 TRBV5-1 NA TGCGCCAGCAGCTTACGACAGGCTAGCGGCACGACGAAAGGGACCCAGTACTTC CASSLRQASGTTKGTQYF
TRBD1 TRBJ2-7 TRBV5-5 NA TGTGCCAGCAACTTGGAAGACAGGGGCCGCTACGAGCAGTACTTC CASNLEDRGRYEQYF
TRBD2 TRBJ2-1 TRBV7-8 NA TGTGCCAGCAGCACCTCACCTAGCGGGGGAAGTCGCAATGAGCAGTTCTTC CASSTSPSGGSRNEQFF
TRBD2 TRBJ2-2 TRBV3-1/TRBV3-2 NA TGTGCCAGCAGCCAAGGTGGGGGGGCCGGGGAGCTGTTTTTT CASSQGGGAGELFF
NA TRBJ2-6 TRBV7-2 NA TGTGCCAGCAGCTTTCGCAGGGCCTCTGGGGCCAACGTCCTGACTTTC CASSFRRASGANVLTF
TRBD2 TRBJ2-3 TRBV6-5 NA TGTGCCAGCAGTTACTCTGGGCGGGGGGGCCCAGATACGCAGTATTTT CASSYSGRGGPDTQYF
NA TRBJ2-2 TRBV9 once TGTGCCAGCAGCGAACAGGGCCGGGAGCTGTTTTTT CASSEQGRELFF
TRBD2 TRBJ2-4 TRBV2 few TGTGCCAGCAGTGATAGTGGTAGCGGGAGGGATTTTCAGTACTTC CASSDSGSGRDFQYF
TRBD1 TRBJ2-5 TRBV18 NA TGTGCCAGCTCAACCGGACAGGGGGGCCAAGAGACCCAGTACTTC CASSTGQGGQETQYF
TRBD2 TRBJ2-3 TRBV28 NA TGTGCCAGCAGTACTATAGCGGGGGGCACAGATACGCAGTATTTT CASSTIAGGTDTQYF